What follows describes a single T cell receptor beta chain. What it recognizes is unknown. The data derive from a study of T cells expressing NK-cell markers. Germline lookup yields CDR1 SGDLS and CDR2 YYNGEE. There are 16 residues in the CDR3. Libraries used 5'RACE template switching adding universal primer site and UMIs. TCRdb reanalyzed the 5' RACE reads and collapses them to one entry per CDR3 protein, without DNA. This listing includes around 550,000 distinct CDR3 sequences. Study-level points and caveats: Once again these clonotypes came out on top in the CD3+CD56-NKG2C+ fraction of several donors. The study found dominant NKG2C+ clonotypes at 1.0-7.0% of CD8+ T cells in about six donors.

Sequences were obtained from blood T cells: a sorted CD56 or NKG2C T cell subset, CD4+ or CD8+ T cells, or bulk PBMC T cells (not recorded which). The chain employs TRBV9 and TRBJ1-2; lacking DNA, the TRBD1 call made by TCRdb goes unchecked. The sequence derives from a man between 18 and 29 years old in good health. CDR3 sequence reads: CASSVAAQGRPYGYTF.